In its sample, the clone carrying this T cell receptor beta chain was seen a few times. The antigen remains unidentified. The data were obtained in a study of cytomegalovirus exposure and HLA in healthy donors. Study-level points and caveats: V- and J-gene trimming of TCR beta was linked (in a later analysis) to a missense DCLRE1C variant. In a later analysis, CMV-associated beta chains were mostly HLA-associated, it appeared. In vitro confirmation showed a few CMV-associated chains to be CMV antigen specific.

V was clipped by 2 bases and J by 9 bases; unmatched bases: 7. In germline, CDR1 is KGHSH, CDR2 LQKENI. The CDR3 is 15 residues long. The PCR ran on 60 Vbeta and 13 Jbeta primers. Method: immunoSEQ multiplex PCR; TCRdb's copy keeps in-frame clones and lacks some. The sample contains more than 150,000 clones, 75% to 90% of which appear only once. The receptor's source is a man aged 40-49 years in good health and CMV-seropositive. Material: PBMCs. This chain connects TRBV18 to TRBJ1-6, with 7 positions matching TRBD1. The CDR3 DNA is TGTGCCAGCTCACCAGGACAGGCGATCGGTTCACCCCTCCACTTT. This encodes CASSPGQAIGSPLHF.